The 30 T cell receptor beta chains below come from one sample, sequenced in a study of cytomegalovirus exposure and HLA in healthy donors. PCR involved 60 Vbeta and 13 Jbeta primers. Sequencing used immunoSEQ multiplex PCR; TCRdb keeps in-frame clones, though not all of them. The sample shows roughly 250,000 clones, over 70% of them seen only once. Sequenced input: PBMCs. The origin of the receptors is a girl aged 2-9 years in good health and CMV-seronegative.

The V and J genes are TRBV9 and TRBJ2-2; TRBD2 matches at 8 bases. Germline loops: CDR1 SGDLS, CDR2 YYNGEE. V shed 0 bases, J shed 0 bases, and the junction held 7 bases outside the gene matches. The CDR3 contains 18 residues. CDR3 in DNA: TGTGCCAGCAGCGTAGGGAGCGGGGGCCTCTCGAACACCGGGGAGCTGTTTTTT. The encoded protein is CASSVGSGGLSNTGELFF.

The chain combines TRBV2 with TRBJ2-3, with D possibly being TRBD2 (5 bases). CDR3 length: 15 residues. The V and J ends lost 8 bases and 6 bases respectively, with 21 bases between them. Germline V gene lookup returns CDR1 SNHLY and CDR2 FYNNEI. The CDR3 DNA sequence: TGTGCCAGCTATCAAAAACTAGTTCGGAAGGATACGCAGTATTTT. Translation: CASYQKLVRKDTQYF.

This rearrangement joins TRBV13 to TRBJ2-7; D is unresolved. The CDR3 has 14 amino acids. From germline, CDR1 is PRHDT and CDR2 FYEKMQ (reference sequence). V lost 6 bases, J lost 2 bases, and 14 bases lay in between. Written as DNA, the CDR3 is TGTGCCAGCAGAGCCCGGTCCCCTCCCTACGAGCAGTACTTC. As protein: CASRARSPPYEQYF.

The rearrangement joins TRBV7-9 to TRBJ2-5; 8 bases are a match to TRBD1. The V gene's germline CDR1 is SEHNR and CDR2 FQNEAQ (reference sequence). V lost 6 bases to trimming and J lost 4 bases; unmatched junction nucleotides: 4. There are 13 residues in the CDR3. The CDR3 protein is CASRSTGVETQYF. CDR3 DNA: TGTGCCAGCAGGTCGACAGGGGTAGAGACCCAGTACTTC.

CDR3 DNA sequence: TGTGCCAGCAGTTACTCTTCCGGAGACTACGAGCAGTACTTC. Protein product: CASSYSSGDYEQYF. The gene calls are TRBV6-6 and TRBJ2-7, with unresolved D. The V gene lost 0 bases and the J gene lost 3 bases, with 9 bases spanning the gap. Germline loops: CDR1 MNHNY, CDR2 SVGAGI (reference sequence). This CDR3 spans 14 amino acids.

In this sample, this clone turned up once. The chain uses TRBV18 and TRBJ1-3; D call uncertain. Germline CDR1 is KGHSH and CDR2 is LQKENI. The CDR3 is 14 amino acids. Trimming pared 2 bases from V and 4 bases from J, leaving 9 bases between. In DNA, the CDR3 is TGTGCCAGCTCACCAGCACCGAGGGGAAACACCATATATTTT. It is translated as CASSPAPRGNTIYF.

This chain links TRBV5-4 with TRBJ2-7; tentative D call: TRBD2 (5 bases). Trimming stripped 3 bases from V and 2 bases from J, with 15 bases between. Per the germline V gene, CDR1 is SGHNT and CDR2 is YYREEE (reference sequence). CDR3 length: 15 residues. The CDR3 DNA is TGTGCCAGCAGCTCGAGGCAGCGGCCCCCCTACGAGCAGTACTTC. Translated: CASSSRQRPPYEQYF. Full variable domain (missing parts from reference TRBV5-4 and TRBJ2-7): ETGVTQSPTHLIKTRGQQVTLRCSSQSGHNTVSWYQQALGQGPQFIFQYYREEENGRGNFPPRFSGLQFPNYSSELNVNALELDDSALYLCASSSRQRPPYEQYFGPGTRLTVT.

This clone was counted once. This rearrangement joins TRBV11-2 to TRBJ1-1; D possibly corresponds to TRBD1 (5 bases). The CDR3 runs 11 residues. Germline-derived CDR1 and CDR2 are SGHAT and FQNNGV. Between the trimmed V and J ends, which lost 9 bases and 7 bases, there was a span of 12 bases. The CDR3 sequence: CASGRGSEAFF. The CDR3 nucleotides are TGTGCCAGTGGAAGGGGCAGTGAAGCTTTCTTT.

This clone was seen a few times. The chain uses TRBV19 and TRBJ1-1; 7 bases agree with TRBD1. CDR1 and CDR2 (germline): LNHDA, SQIVND (reference sequence). This CDR3 is built from 15 residues. The V and J ends lost 6 bases and 2 bases, in that order; junction bases with no gene match: 9. In DNA form, the CDR3 reads TGTGCCAGTAGACAAAACAGGGGATTAAACACTGAAGCTTTCTTT. Its translation is CASRQNRGLNTEAFF.

V is TRBV5-5 and J is TRBJ1-1; D is unclear. Trimming removed 4 bases from V and 1 base from J, with 8 bases in between. This CDR3 has 13 residues. CDR1 is SGHKS and CDR2 is YYEKEE in the germline V gene (reference sequence). The CDR3 sequence is CASSLNPNTEAFF. CDR3 in DNA: TGTGCCAGCAGCCTAAACCCGAACACTGAAGCTTTCTTT.

The chain is built from TRBV5-1 and TRBJ2-2; D remains ambiguous. CDR3 length: 12 amino acids. Germline V gives CDR1 SGHRS, CDR2 YFSETQ. V was shortened by 2 bases and J by 5 bases, with 4 bases between the two germline ends. The CDR3 here is CASSFGTGELFF. In DNA, the CDR3 is TGCGCCAGCAGCTTCGGGACCGGGGAGCTGTTTTTT.

This clone was detected only once. The chain employs TRBV2 and TRBJ2-7; D remains ambiguous. CDR3 length: 13 amino acids. Germline V lookup: CDR1 SNHLY, CDR2 FYNNEI. The ends were cut back, 3 bases at V and 3 bases at J, with 9 bases in the middle. The CDR3 sequence is CASSDHASYEQYF. CDR3 bases: TGTGCCAGCAGTGACCACGCCAGCTACGAGCAGTACTTC. The whole variable domain, remainder taken from reference TRBV2 and TRBJ2-7, is EPEVTQTPSHQVTQMGQEVILRCVPISNHLYFYWYRQILGQKVEFLVSFYNNEISEKSEIFDDQFSVERPDGSNFTLKIRSTKLEDSAMYFCASSDHASYEQYFGPGTRLTVT.

CDR3 in DNA: TGTGCCAGCAGCTCCAAGGGGGGGCTTGGCACAGATACGCAGTATTTT. Protein sequence: CASSSKGGLGTDTQYF. This sequence joins TRBV9 and TRBJ2-3, with a tentative D call TRBD2 (7 bases). The V gene's germline CDR1 is SGDLS and CDR2 YYNGEE. V lost 4 bases and J 1 base, leaving 16 bases between the germline ends. The CDR3 is made up of 16 amino acids.

This clone showed up just a few times. The chain couples TRBV7-4 to TRBJ1-3; D perhaps matches TRBD1 (6 bases). The ends were cut back, 6 bases at V and 0 bases at J, with 24 bases in the middle. CDR1 is SGHVT, CDR2 SQSDAQ, per germline. The CDR3 covers 19 residues. The CDR3 loop is CASSLSSSGHSFSGNTIYF. CDR3 in DNA: TGTGCCAGCAGTCTTAGTTCCTCGGGACACTCGTTCTCTGGAAACACCATATATTTT.

This clone was counted only a few times. The same CDR3 is also encoded by other DNA sequences in this sample. The rearrangement uses TRBV9 and TRBJ1-6; D might be TRBD1 (5 bases). This CDR3 is 16 amino acids long. Germline V lookup: CDR1 SGDLS, CDR2 YYNGEE. V was clipped by 0 bases and J by 0 bases, with 7 bases between them. The CDR3 sequence: CASSVGGSSYNSPLHF. As DNA, the CDR3 is TGTGCCAGCAGCGTAGGGGGCAGCTCCTATAATTCACCCCTCCACTTT.

The chain has TRBV30 and TRBJ2-5; possibly TRBD2 for D (6 bases). V was pared by 5 bases and J by 4 bases, with 14 bases between. The CDR3 spans 13 residues. Germline loops: CDR1 GTSNPN, CDR2 SVGIG (reference sequence). The CDR3 here is CAWASGVLETQYF. CDR3 bases: TGTGCCTGGGCGTCGGGAGTGTTAGAGACCCAGTACTTC.

The CDR3 DNA is TGTGCCAGCAGCTTAGGACACTCGGCCTACGAGCAGTACTTC. Translated: CASSLGHSAYEQYF. The genes are TRBV7-9 and TRBJ2-5; D is unresolved. The last part of the DNA fits TRBJ2-7 better; the J call may be wrong. Germline-derived CDR1 and CDR2 are SEHNR and FQNEAQ (reference sequence). This CDR3 has 14 amino acids.

This chain joins TRBV10-3 and TRBJ1-5, with a tentative D call TRBD1 (6 bases). Germline lookup yields CDR1 ENHRY and CDR2 SYGVKD. V lost 0 bases to trimming and J lost 2 bases, with 11 bases between them. The CDR3 loop spans 16 amino acids. Here the CDR3 DNA reads TGTGCCATCAGTGAGTCGATATCAGGGGGCAATCAGCCCCAGCATTTT. Its protein product is CAISESISGGNQPQHF.

The V call is TRBV6-5, the J call TRBJ2-5; no firm D call. The last part of the DNA fits TRBJ2-7 better; the J call may be wrong. Germline V gene data show CDR1 as MNHEY and CDR2 as SVGAGI. The CDR3 loop spans 13 amino acids. Here the CDR3 reads CASSYSRSYEQYF. The CDR3 coding sequence is TGTGCCAGCAGTTACTCTAGGAGCTACGAGCAGTACTTC.

This clone has just one count. The chain combines TRBV7-3 with TRBJ2-2, with 7 bases aligning to TRBD2. The germline CDR1 and CDR2 sequences are SGHTA and FQGTGA. The CDR3 is 20 residues long. The J segment lost 5 bases and the V segment lost 2 bases, leaving 20 bases of the junction unmatched. The CDR3, as DNA: TGTGCCAGCAGCTTACTACTAGCGCCCCCCGGAGGGTTCGGTACCGGGGAGCTGTTTTTT. Its protein product is CASSLLLAPPGGFGTGELFF.

This clone was found once. The genes are TRBV28 and TRBJ2-3; 7 nucleotides line up with TRBD2. The CDR3 has 11 residues. In germline, CDR1 is MDHEN, CDR2 SYDVKM. V lost 8 bases and J lost 4; bases outside the gene matches: 0. The CDR3 spells CASGLADTQYF. The CDR3 nucleotides read TGTGCCAGCGGACTAGCAGATACGCAGTATTTT.

The chain recombines TRBV2 with TRBJ2-3; TRBD2 matches 8 bases. The junction had 8 bases not matched to a gene; V was cut back by 7 bases and J by 5 bases. The CDR3 is made up of 14 amino acids. Germline CDR1 SNHLY, CDR2 FYNNEI. CDR3: CASTRLARGDTQYF. CDR3 nucleotide sequence: TGTGCCAGCACCCGACTAGCGAGAGGAGATACGCAGTATTTT.

The chain couples TRBV6-5 to TRBJ1-3, with TRBD1 identical over 7 bases. V was clipped by 5 bases and J by 0 bases; unmatched bases: 4. The CDR3 runs to 15 residues. Germline V CDR1 and CDR2: MNHEY, SVGAGI. This chain's CDR3 is CASSNRGSSGNTIYF. The CDR3 nucleotides are TGTGCCAGCAGTAACAGGGGTAGCTCTGGAAACACCATATATTTT.

The chain carries TRBV9 and TRBJ1-6; 7 bases align to TRBD1. In germline, CDR1 is SGDLS, CDR2 YYNGEE. The CDR3 length is 14 residues. Germline trimming cut 4 bases from V and 11 bases from J; bases unmatched to any gene: 9. The CDR3 sequence: CASSPRTGLPPLHF. The CDR3 nucleotides read TGTGCCAGCAGCCCTAGGACAGGTCTGCCACCCCTCCACTTT.

This clone occurred a few times. The V and J genes are TRBV13 and TRBJ1-2; 11 bases align to TRBD1. This CDR3 is built from 17 residues. V trimming: 4 bases; J trimming: 6 bases; junction bases outside the gene matches: 13. CDR1 and CDR2 from the germline V gene are PRHDT and FYEKMQ (reference sequence). As DNA, the CDR3 is TGTGCCAGCAGCTATGGGACAGGGGGTGCCTTAGGGGATGGCTACACCTTC. This translates into CASSYGTGGALGDGYTF.

The V and J genes are TRBV6-6 and TRBJ2-2, with 7 bases matching TRBD1. V was clipped by 4 bases and J by 7 bases; unmatched bases: 6. This CDR3 has 14 residues. The germline V gene has CDR1 MNHNY and CDR2 SVGAGI (reference sequence). In nucleotides, the CDR3 is TGTGCCAGCAGTTTCAACAGGGGTGGCGGGGAGCTGTTTTTT. This translates into CASSFNRGGGELFF.

This clone has only a few counts. J is TRBJ2-3 and V is TRBV4-1, with D possibly being TRBD1 (6 bases). This CDR3 is 12 amino acids long. The germline V and J ends were trimmed by 4 bases and 6 bases, with 8 bases remaining between them. The germline gives CDR1 MGHRA, CDR2 YSYEKL. The CDR3 protein is CASSLDRDTQYF. In nucleotides, the CDR3 is TGCGCCAGCAGCCTTGACAGGGATACGCAGTATTTT.

The genes are TRBV6-5 and TRBJ1-2, with D unclear. The V gene's germline CDR1 is MNHEY and CDR2 SVGAGI. V was cut by 6 bases and J by 3 bases, with 11 bases left in between. This CDR3 has 13 amino acids. CDR3 residues: CASRSRAYYGYTF. The CDR3 nucleotides read TGTGCCAGCAGGTCGCGGGCTTACTATGGCTACACCTTC.

The gene calls are TRBV2 and TRBJ2-3; TRBD1 aligns across 7 bases. The CDR3 is made up of 14 amino acids. CDR1 is SNHLY and CDR2 is FYNNEI in the germline V gene. Losses at the gene ends were 5 bases for V and 2 bases for J; bases not matched to a gene: 4. The CDR3 is CASSLDRATDTQYF. CDR3 coding DNA: TGTGCCAGCAGTCTCGACAGGGCCACAGATACGCAGTATTTT. Complete variable domain (other parts from reference TRBV2 and TRBJ2-3): EPEVTQTPSHQVTQMGQEVILRCVPISNHLYFYWYRQILGQKVEFLVSFYNNEISEKSEIFDDQFSVERPDGSNFTLKIRSTKLEDSAMYFCASSLDRATDTQYFGPGTRLTVL.

This sequence joins TRBV9 and TRBJ1-1; D possibly corresponds to TRBD1 (5 bases). V shed 3 bases and J shed 0 bases, with 15 bases lying between them. The CDR3 runs to 16 residues. From germline, CDR1 is SGDLS and CDR2 YYNGEE. The chain's CDR3 is CASSGGLRPMNTEAFF. The CDR3 DNA reads TGTGCCAGCAGCGGGGGCCTCAGACCCATGAACACTGAAGCTTTCTTT.